Below are 21 T cell receptor beta chains sequenced from a single sample in a study of blood T cells in healthy people across ages. The authors ran a second PCR of about 6 to 11 cycles using a sample-barcoded 5' primer and a J-beta primer mix. TCRdb re-derived calls from the 5' RACE reads in MiXCR, one entry per CDR3 protein. The data hold about 930,000 distinct CDR3 sequences, with almost 30% observed a single time. The same sample was also studied in work on T cells of mothers and their children.

Sequences were obtained from blood. The origin of the receptors is a woman between 40 and 50 years old in good health.

This chain connects TRBV24-1 to TRBJ2-1, with 7 bases matching TRBD2. The CDR3 sequence is 16 residues long. From germline, CDR1 is KGHDR and CDR2 SFDVKD. V shed 4 bases and J 4 bases; nucleotides not matched to a gene: 9. The CDR3 sequence: CATSDPRGRGYNEQFF. CDR3 bases: TGTGCCACCAGTGACCCGCGAGGGCGGGGGTACAATGAGCAGTTCTTC.

This sequence joins TRBV28 and TRBJ1-3; no firm D call. Trimming left V 5 bases short and J 4 bases short, with 18 bases between. CDR1 is MDHEN, CDR2 SYDVKM, per germline. The CDR3 is 16 amino acids. CDR3 in amino acids: CASSPMDPRVGNTIYF. Here the CDR3 DNA reads TGTGCCAGCAGTCCCATGGATCCAAGAGTCGGAAACACCATATATTTT.

V is TRBV7-2 and J is TRBJ2-1; possible D gene TRBD2, 5 bases. The CDR3 sequence is 16 residues long. The V and J ends lost 6 bases and 1 base respectively, with 16 bases between them. The germline CDR1 and CDR2 sequences are SGHTA and FQGNSA. CDR3 loop: CASRQLTGKSYNEQFF. The DNA for the CDR3 is TGTGCCAGCAGACAACTCACCGGGAAGTCCTACAATGAGCAGTTCTTC.

The chain uses TRBV18 and TRBJ1-6, with D hard to call. CDR1 and CDR2 from the germline V gene are KGHSH and LQKENI. Trimming shortened V by 4 bases and J by 7 bases, and 14 bases separated the two germline ends. CDR3 length: 15 residues. The CDR3 DNA is TGTGCCAGCTCACGGACGGTAGACGTAAATTCACCCCTCCACTTT. Translation: CASSRTVDVNSPLHF.

Note on this clonotype: This may be a read error, as it is one base from a much larger clone. The V call is TRBV19, the J call TRBJ2-4, with TRBD2 as a possible D gene (6 bases). The CDR3 runs to 16 residues. CDR1 and CDR2 (germline): LNHDA, SQIVND (reference sequence). Trimming removed 5 bases from V and 13 bases from J, with 27 bases in between. The CDR3 DNA reads TGTGCCAGTAGTGTCACTCGGCGGGGATACTACAATGAGCAGTACTTC. The encoded protein is CASSVTRRGYYNEQYF.

This clonotype has just a few counts. CDR3 residues: CSARDGRGPLHF. The DNA of the CDR3 is TGCAGTGCTAGAGATGGAAGGGGACCCCTCCACTTT. The rearrangement joins TRBV20-1 to TRBJ1-6, with D perhaps matching TRBD1 (5 bases). Germline CDR1 is DFQATT and CDR2 is SNEGSKA (reference sequence). V shed 0 bases and J shed 12 bases, with 9 bases lying between them. There are 12 residues in the CDR3.

This clonotype has more than one count but fewer than ten. The rearrangement uses TRBV9 and TRBJ2-2, with 9 bases lining up with TRBD2. The length of the CDR3 is 17 residues. Per the germline V gene, CDR1 is SGDLS and CDR2 is YYNGEE. With V trimmed by 2 bases and J by 2 bases, 7 bases remained unmatched. In nucleotides, the CDR3 is TGTGCCAGCAGCGTGCGCGGGGGGGCCTCAAACACCGGGGAGCTGTTTTTT. It codes for CASSVRGGASNTGELFF. Drawing the rest from reference TRBV9 and TRBJ2-2, the complete variable domain is DSGVTQTPKHLITATGQRVTLRCSPRSGDLSVYWYQQSLDQGLQFLIQYYNGEERAKGNILERFSAQQFPDLHSELNLSSLELGDSALYFCASSVRGGASNTGELFFGEGSRLTVL.

The chain links TRBV27 to TRBJ1-1; TRBD1 matches 9 bases. This CDR3 spans 16 amino acids. CDR1 is MNHEY, CDR2 SMNVEV, per germline (reference sequence). The junction had 10 bases not matched to a gene; V was cut back by 4 bases and J by 4 bases. The CDR3: CASSSWTGVRITEAFF. The CDR3 nucleotides are TGTGCCAGCAGTTCCTGGACAGGGGTGAGGATCACTGAAGCTTTCTTT.

This chain connects TRBV28 to TRBJ2-7; D is undetermined. The ends were cut back, 3 bases at V and 2 bases at J, with 8 bases in the middle. From germline, CDR1 is MDHEN and CDR2 SYDVKM. The CDR3 covers 13 residues. The CDR3 loop is CASSFPVTYEQYF. Here the CDR3 DNA reads TGTGCCAGCAGTTTCCCGGTAACCTACGAGCAGTACTTC.

This clonotype was found once. The junction departs from germline at one end; a sequencing error may be responsible. The rearrangement uses TRBV27 and TRBJ2-7; the D gene is possibly TRBD2 (5 bases). This CDR3 has 14 residues. In germline, CDR1 is MNHEY, CDR2 SMNVEV (reference sequence). Written as DNA, the CDR3 is TGTGCCGGCAGTTTATCTTCGGGGAGCTACGAGCAGTACTTC. Its translation is CAGSLSSGSYEQYF.

To note about this clonotype: A much larger clone sits a single nucleotide away, making a read error possible. This rearrangement joins TRBV7-8 to TRBJ2-1, with 11 bases that match TRBD1. CDR3 length equals 17 residues. Germline loops: CDR1 SGHVS, CDR2 FQNEAQ. V lost 6 bases and J lost 10; bases outside the gene matches: 17. CDR3 region: CASRRTPNGTGGVEQFF. For the CDR3, the DNA is TGTGCCAGCAGGCGGACCCCCAACGGGACAGGGGGAGTGGAGCAGTTCTTC.

This clonotype has at least ten counts. The gene calls are TRBV20-1 and TRBJ2-5, with D possibly matching TRBD2 (5 bases). Germline loops: CDR1 DFQATT, CDR2 SNEGSKA (reference sequence). The length of the CDR3 is 12 residues. Trimming took off 6 bases at V and 5 bases at J, with 13 bases between the two ends. CDR3: CSALRGYETQYF. The CDR3 bases are TGCAGTGCCCTCCGGGGTTACGAGACCCAGTACTTC.

This chain uses TRBV18 with TRBJ1-1; 9 nucleotides line up with TRBD1. The CDR3 runs 18 residues. Germline V gene sequence: CDR1 KGHSH, CDR2 LQKENI. V lost 3 bases, J lost 0 bases, and 11 bases stayed unmatched. The CDR3 DNA sequence: TGTGCCAGCTCACCTGTCCCGGGACAGGGTTTCATGAACACTGAAGCTTTCTTT. Encoded protein: CASSPVPGQGFMNTEAFF.

This clonotype was seen at least ten times. The chain has TRBV5-6 and TRBJ2-4, with D maybe TRBD1 (5 bases). Trimming left V 2 bases short and J 1 base short, with 7 bases between. CDR3 length: 14 residues. The germline gives CDR1 SGHDT, CDR2 YYEEEE. In DNA, the CDR3 is TGTGCCAGCAGCTTCTCAGGGGCCAAAAACATTCAGTACTTC. Translation: CASSFSGAKNIQYF.

This clonotype was recorded many times. CDR3 residues: CASKTGQETQYF. In DNA, the CDR3 is TGTGCCAGCAAAACAGGCCAAGAGACCCAGTACTTC. This chain joins TRBV6-1 and TRBJ2-5, with D possibly being TRBD1 (5 bases). Deletions cut 7 bases from V and 1 base from J, with 7 bases between. In germline, CDR1 is MNHNS, CDR2 SASEGT. This CDR3 is 12 amino acids long.

The rearrangement uses TRBV5-1 and TRBJ2-3; D is undetermined. The CDR3 totals 17 residues. V dropped 2 bases and J dropped 7 bases, with 23 bases sitting between them. CDR1 is SGHRS and CDR2 is YFSETQ in the germline V gene. CDR3 sequence reads: CASSFGERGIFTNTQYF. The CDR3 DNA follows: TGCGCCAGCAGCTTTGGGGAACGAGGCATTTTTACGAATACGCAGTATTTT.

This clonotype was detected only a few times. The V and J genes are TRBV18 and TRBJ2-1; 9 bases fit TRBD1. Unmatched junction bases numbered 7, after V lost 0 bases and J lost 4 bases. CDR1 and CDR2 from the germline V gene are KGHSH and LQKENI. The CDR3 contains 17 residues. CDR3: CASSPPFGTGMYNEQFF. DNA of the CDR3: TGTGCCAGCTCACCACCGTTTGGGACAGGGATGTACAATGAGCAGTTCTTC.

The sample holds one count of this clonotype. The chain carries TRBV28 and TRBJ1-1, with D unclear. Between the trimmed V and J ends, which lost 5 bases and 11 bases, there was a span of 12 bases. The CDR3 has 11 residues. In germline, CDR1 is MDHEN, CDR2 SYDVKM. Written as DNA, the CDR3 is TGTGCCAGCAGTCCCCGGAATGAGGCTTTCTTT. This gives the protein CASSPRNEAFF.

V gene TRBV3-1 combines with J gene TRBJ2-7; no firm D call. Trimming took off 4 bases at V and 5 bases at J, with 12 bases between the two ends. This CDR3 is 13 amino acids long. The germline CDR1 and CDR2 sequences are LGHDT and YNNKEL (reference sequence). The CDR3 bases are TGTGCCAGCAGCCCCCCCCTCGCCCACGAGCAGTACTTC. As protein: CASSPPLAHEQYF.

V usage is TRBV25-1 and J usage is TRBJ1-1; a possible D gene is TRBD1 (5 bases). V was cut by 7 bases and J by 5 bases, with 14 bases left in between. Germline CDR1 and CDR2: MGHDK and SYGVNS. The CDR3 extends over 13 amino acids. CDR3 coding DNA: TGTGCCAGCAAGCGAGTCCAGGGAACTGAAGCTTTCTTT. Translating gives CASKRVQGTEAFF.

The chain couples TRBV10-3 to TRBJ2-3, with D hard to call. The CDR3 is 15 amino acids. Germline assignment: CDR1 ENHRY and CDR2 SYGVKD. The V and J ends lost 0 bases and 0 bases respectively, with 7 bases between them. CDR3 loop: CAISESGISTDTQYF. The CDR3 bases are TGTGCCATCAGTGAGTCGGGGATAAGCACAGATACGCAGTATTTT.